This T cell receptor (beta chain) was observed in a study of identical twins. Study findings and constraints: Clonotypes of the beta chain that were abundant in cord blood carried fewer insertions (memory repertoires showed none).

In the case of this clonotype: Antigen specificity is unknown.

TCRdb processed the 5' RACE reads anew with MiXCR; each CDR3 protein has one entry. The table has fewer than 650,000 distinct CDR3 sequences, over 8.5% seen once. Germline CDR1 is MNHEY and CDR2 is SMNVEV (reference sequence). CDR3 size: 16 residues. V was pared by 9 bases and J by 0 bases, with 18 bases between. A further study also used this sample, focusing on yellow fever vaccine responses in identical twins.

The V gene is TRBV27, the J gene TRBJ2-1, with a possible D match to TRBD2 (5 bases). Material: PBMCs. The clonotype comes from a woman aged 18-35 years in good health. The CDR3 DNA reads TGTGCCAGACCACCGGGAAAACCGAGCTCCTACAATGAGCAGTTCTTC. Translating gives CARPPGKPSSYNEQFF.